These T cell receptor beta chains were read from a single sample in a study of blood T cell repertoires in COVID-19. Repertoires were generated with immunoSEQ multiplex PCR, while TCRdb's copy carries only in-frame clones and drops some. This sample has approximately 300,000 clones, with 86% found just once. The specimen was PBMCs or T cells enriched from blood (not recorded which). The receptors come from a woman younger than 35 who had recovered from COVID-19. Both conserved end residues are part of each CDR3. A D gene is named only where the DNA matches it firmly. Size is omitted from some rows. Given values are once, few, many or a class for expanded clones.

d_call j_call clone_size v_call cdr3_aa cdr3_nt
- TRBJ1-5 - TRBV11-2 CASSFSQGQPQHF TGTGCCAGCAGCTTTAGTCAGGGACAGCCCCAGCATTTT
- TRBJ2-5 - TRBV5-6 CASSWGVDRGGETQYF TGTGCCAGCAGCTGGGGGGTGGATCGGGGCGGAGAGACCCAGTACTTC
TRBD2 TRBJ2-2 once TRBV5-1 CASSLTSGMTGELFF TGCGCCAGCAGCTTGACTAGCGGGATGACCGGGGAGCTGTTTTTT
- TRBJ1-4 - TRBV19 CASSMDSFPNEKLFF TGTGCCAGTAGTATGGACAGCTTCCCTAATGAAAAACTGTTTTTT
TRBD2 TRBJ2-3 few TRBV11-3 CASSRGTSGGTDTQYF TGTGCCAGCAGCCGAGGGACTAGCGGGGGCACAGATACGCAGTATTTT
TRBD1 TRBJ2-7 - TRBV5-4 CASSRDRGGNYEQYF TGTGCCAGCAGCCGAGACAGGGGGGGAAACTACGAGCAGTACTTC
- TRBJ1-5 - TRBV9 CASSVAGVPNQPQHF TGTGCCAGCAGCGTAGCAGGGGTTCCCAATCAGCCCCAGCATTTT
- TRBJ2-6 - TRBV7-3 CASSPDVSGANVLTF TGTGCCAGCAGCCCAGATGTATCTGGGGCCAACGTCCTGACTTTC
TRBD1 TRBJ2-1 - TRBV30 CAWARDRGYNEQFF TGTGCCTGGGCCCGGGACAGGGGTTACAATGAGCAGTTCTTC
TRBD1 TRBJ2-1 - TRBV4-3 CASSQPPWRTGVVNEQFF TGCGCCAGCAGCCAACCGCCCTGGAGGACAGGGGTCGTAAATGAGCAGTTCTTC
TRBD2 TRBJ2-1 - TRBV25-1 CASSELGSGGAYNEQFF TGTGCCAGCAGTGAATTAGGATCCGGGGGGGCCTACAATGAGCAGTTCTTC
- TRBJ2-7 - TRBV5-5 CASTRRVNAYEQYF TGTGCCAGCACCCGGAGGGTTAACGCCTACGAGCAGTACTTC
TRBD1 TRBJ1-4 once TRBV2 CASSGDSYNEKLFF TGTGCCAGCAGCGGGGACAGCTACAATGAAAAACTGTTTTTT
- TRBJ1-3 - TRBV3-1/TRBV3-2 CASSQGTGGSGNTIYF TGTGCCAGCAGCCAAGGCACAGGTGGCTCTGGAAACACCATATATTTT
- TRBJ2-7 - TRBV7-9 CASSKLNGGGEQYF TGTGCCAGCAGCAAATTAAACGGGGGTGGGGAGCAGTACTTC
- TRBJ1-5 - TRBV6-2/TRBV6-3 CASSYSKGFGNQPQHF TGTGCCAGCAGTTACTCGAAGGGGTTCGGCAATCAGCCCCAGCATTTT
TRBD1 TRBJ2-7 - TRBV5-1 CASSVDRAPSYEQYF TGCGCCAGCAGCGTCGACAGGGCGCCCTCCTACGAGCAGTACTTC